These 24 T cell receptor beta chains share one sample of origin, sequenced in a study of T cell responses to AZD1222 COVID-19 vaccine (dated by TCRdb to about 2021). The library relied on the immunoSEQ multiplex PCR assay. The table comes from immuneACCESS by way of TCRdb, which keeps in-frame sequences with V and J called. Part of the clones is missing from these tables; in studies checked, under half for an unresolved V gene and the rest for unknown reasons. The sample table shows some 97,000 clones, and around 87% are seen once. The ten largest clones take up 4.2% of the sample. The time point label here, explained by the study, means: baseline before first vaccination. The meaning of the sample's treatment or condition label: meningococcal conjugate vaccine given as trial control. The sample in question was peripheral blood, obtained on day 0 of MenACWY control vaccination. These receptors all stem from an adult in good health.

This chain links TRBV3-1 (or the pseudogene TRBV3-2) with TRBJ2-1; D unclear. The CDR3 length is 14 residues. Deletions cut 1 base from V and 12 bases from J, with 16 bases between. Germline V gives CDR1 LGHDT, CDR2 YNNKEL (reference sequence). In DNA, the CDR3 is TGTGCCAGCAGCCAAGGCGACCCCCTAGTAGGGCAGTTCTTC. Residues: CASSQGDPLVGQFF.

The V call is TRBV29-1, the J call TRBJ2-5; 12 bases line up with TRBD2. J lost 9 bases, V lost 7 bases, and 3 bases had no gene match. CDR1 and CDR2 from the germline V gene are SQVTM and ANQGSEA. This CDR3 comprises 11 residues. In nucleotides, the CDR3 is TGCAGCGGCCTAGCGGGAGGGGCCCAGTACTTC. It translates to CSGLAGGAQYF.

The V and J genes are TRBV12-2 and TRBJ1-5. TRBV12-2 is marked as a pseudogene. This CDR3 spans 17 amino acids. The CDR3 sequence is CASRLARGFQSNQPQHF. The CDR3 DNA follows: TGTGCAAGTCGCTTAGCGCGAGGGTTTCAGAGCAATCAGCCCCAGCATTTT.

This chain joins TRBV5-1 and TRBJ1-1; 9 bases map to TRBD1. V shed 0 bases and J 3 bases; nucleotides not matched to a gene: 3. Germline values: CDR1 SGHRS, CDR2 YFSETQ. The CDR3 runs 15 residues. The CDR3, as DNA: TGCGCCAGCAGCTTGGAGGGACAGGGAGACACTGAAGCTTTCTTT. Translation: CASSLEGQGDTEAFF.

This clone has only one observation. The genes are TRBV7-9 and TRBJ2-7; TRBD1 matches at 7 bases. This CDR3 contains 14 residues. V dropped 5 bases and J dropped 3; count of bases not matched to a gene: 7. CDR1 SEHNR and CDR2 FQNEAQ come from the germline V gene (reference sequence). CDR3 coding DNA: TGTGCCAGCAGCAGGACCGGGACAGACTACGAGCAGTACTTC. Translating it yields CASSRTGTDYEQYF.

The CDR3 protein is CASSPWTRGLETQYF. Here the CDR3 DNA reads TGTGCCAGCAGCCCCTGGACTAGGGGACTGGAGACCCAGTACTTC. The chain joins TRBV14 to TRBJ2-5; 7 nucleotides align to TRBD2. The CDR3 contains 15 residues. V was clipped by 4 bases and J by 5 bases; unmatched bases: 10. In germline, CDR1 is SGHDN, CDR2 FVKESK.

The chain employs TRBV30 and TRBJ1-1; D gene ambiguous. Germline V gene data show CDR1 as GTSNPN and CDR2 as SVGIG (reference sequence). Trimming stripped 2 bases from V and 0 bases from J, with 7 bases between. This CDR3 contains 13 residues. CDR3 protein: CAWSPPVNTEAFF. The CDR3 coding sequence is TGTGCCTGGAGTCCCCCAGTGAACACTGAAGCTTTCTTT.

The table lists this clone with a few counts. The gene calls are TRBV9 and TRBJ2-1; D tentatively reads TRBD1 or TRBD2 (5 bases each). CDR3 length: 15 residues. Trimming stripped 4 bases from V and 3 bases from J, with 14 bases between. Germline V gene lookup returns CDR1 SGDLS and CDR2 YYNGEE. The CDR3 bases are TGTGCCAGCAGCTACGGGACGGCGGGCTACAATGAGCAGTTCTTC. This codes for CASSYGTAGYNEQFF.

The genes are TRBV5-1 and TRBJ2-3, with 7 bases aligning to TRBD1. J lost 8 bases, V lost 4 bases, and 4 bases had no gene match. The CDR3 runs 12 residues. Germline loops: CDR1 SGHRS, CDR2 YFSETQ. The DNA of the CDR3 is TGCGCCAGCAGCCTGGGACAGAGTACGCAGTATTTT. Residues: CASSLGQSTQYF.

Of note for this clone: Sequence at one end of the junction differs from germline and may be a read error. The rearrangement uses TRBV27 and TRBJ2-3; possible D gene TRBD2, 5 bases. The CDR3 length is 17 residues. Germline values: CDR1 MNHEY, CDR2 SMNVEV (reference sequence). This CDR3 reads CATSLSGASPPRDTQYF. Written as DNA, the CDR3 is TGTGCCACCAGTTTATCCGGAGCTAGCCCCCCTAGAGACACGCAGTATTTT.

V is TRBV19 and J is TRBJ2-2; TRBD1 agrees at 7 bases. Germline values: CDR1 LNHDA, CDR2 SQIVND (reference sequence). The J segment lost 3 bases and the V segment lost 6 bases, leaving 4 bases of the junction unmatched. CDR3 size: 14 residues. CDR3: CASSDRADTGELFF. CDR3 sequence (DNA): TGTGCCAGTAGCGACAGGGCGGACACCGGGGAGCTGTTTTTT.

This chain uses TRBV7-2 with TRBJ2-1, with D maybe TRBD2 (6 bases). Trimming shortened V by 1 base and J by 5 bases, and 12 bases separated the two germline ends. The CDR3 covers 15 residues. Germline loops: CDR1 SGHTA, CDR2 FQGNSA. This CDR3 is CASSLDGTGDNEQFF. The CDR3 bases are TGTGCCAGCAGCTTAGATGGGACTGGAGACAATGAGCAGTTCTTC.

The V call is TRBV5-1, the J call TRBJ1-3, with a tentative D call TRBD1 (5 bases). The CDR3 loop spans 15 amino acids. V lost 0 bases and J lost 0, with 7 bases in between. The V gene's germline CDR1 is SGHRS and CDR2 YFSETQ. CDR3 in amino acids: CASSLAGGSGNTIYF. The CDR3 DNA sequence: TGCGCCAGCAGCTTGGCCGGGGGCTCTGGAAACACCATATATTTT.

The sample holds a few counts of this clone. The rearrangement joins TRBV19 to TRBJ1-1, with 8 bases fitting TRBD1. The V gene's germline CDR1 is LNHDA and CDR2 SQIVND (reference sequence). V gave up 3 bases and J gave up 4 bases; unmatched junction bases: 7. The CDR3 consists of 15 residues. CDR3 in DNA: TGTGCCAGTAGTATTCCTCAGGGGGCGGGCACTGAAGCTTTCTTT. Translated: CASSIPQGAGTEAFF. The variable domain in full, completed from reference TRBV19 and TRBJ1-1, reads DGGITQSPKYLFRKEGQNVTLSCEQNLNHDAMYWYRQDPGQGLRLIYYSQIVNDFQKGDIAEGYSVSREKKESFPLTVTSAQKNPTAFYLCASSIPQGAGTEAFFGQGTRLTVV.

The CDR3 here is CASSLVPGGREFF. The CDR3 nucleotides are TGTGCCAGCAGCTTAGTTCCGGGGGGGCGAGAGTTCTTC. The chain is built from TRBV7-9 and TRBJ2-1; 8 bases align to TRBD2. This CDR3 is 13 amino acids long. Germline V gene lookup returns CDR1 SEHNR and CDR2 FQNEAQ (reference sequence). V shed 1 base and J 14 bases; nucleotides not matched to a gene: 7.

The genes are TRBV21-1 and TRBJ1-2; TRBD1 is taken as the D call from the table, unchecked against the DNA. TRBV21-1 is assigned pseudogene status. CDR3 length: 19 amino acids. The CDR3 spells CASTQAVRDREALAYGYTF. The DNA of the CDR3 is TGTGCCAGCACTCAGGCCGTCCGGGACAGGGAAGCGTTAGCCTATGGCTACACCTTC.

Only a few counts were recorded for this clone. V gene TRBV7-2 combines with J gene TRBJ1-6; D might be TRBD1 (5 bases). V lost 4 bases and J lost 7, with 17 bases in between. The germline CDR1 and CDR2 sequences are SGHTA and FQGNSA. This CDR3 is built from 16 residues. The CDR3 loop is CASSSLQGTLNSPLHF. The CDR3 bases are TGTGCCAGCAGCTCCTTGCAGGGAACATTGAATTCACCCCTCCACTTT.

The chain employs TRBV23-1 and TRBJ2-3; D gene ambiguous. TRBV23-1 is recorded as an ORF, its role being uncertain. The CDR3 runs to 15 residues. Trimming removed 2 bases at V and 1 base at J, with 10 bases between. The CDR3 sequence is CASSQEPVGTDTQYF. CDR3 bases: TGCGCCAGCAGTCAAGAGCCCGTCGGCACAGATACGCAGTATTTT.

This sequence joins TRBV21-1 and TRBJ2-7; TRBD2, the table's D call, lacks a check against the DNA. TRBV21-1 is flagged as a pseudogene. The CDR3 runs 17 residues. As DNA, the CDR3 is TGTGCCAGCAGCAAAGGGAACCCCCCCCGGGGGTCCTACGAGCAGTACTTC. Its protein is CASSKGNPPRGSYEQYF.

The chain has TRBV12-3 or TRBV12-4 and TRBJ1-5; 8 nucleotides line up with TRBD1. The CDR3 loop spans 13 amino acids. V was clipped by 6 bases and J by 6 bases; unmatched bases: 4. As DNA, the CDR3 is TGTGCCAGCAGCACAGGGGGGGGTCAGCCCCAGCATTTT. This translates into CASSTGGGQPQHF.

About this clone: Mismatch with germline at one junction end may stem from a read error. The genes are TRBV20-1 and TRBJ2-3; D call uncertain. This CDR3 comprises 10 residues. CDR1 is DFQATT and CDR2 is SNEGSKA in the germline V gene (reference sequence). This chain's CDR3 is CSAPLDTQYF. Here the CDR3 DNA reads TGTAGTGCCCCCCTGGATACGCAGTATTTT.

The J gene is TRBJ1-5, the V gene TRBV5-1, with D uncertain. Germline lookup yields CDR1 SGHRS and CDR2 YFSETQ. This CDR3 contains 10 residues. V lost 3 bases, J lost 7 bases, and 2 bases lay in between. Here the CDR3 DNA reads TGCGCCAGCAGCTCCCAGCCCCAGCATTTT. Translated: CASSSQPQHF.

This rearrangement joins TRBV19 to TRBJ1-3; D might be TRBD1 (6 bases). V was trimmed by 5 bases and J by 0 bases, leaving 14 bases between them. Germline lookup yields CDR1 LNHDA and CDR2 SQIVND (reference sequence). The length of the CDR3 is 16 residues. Here the CDR3 reads CASSAQTQGSGNTIYF. DNA for the CDR3: TGTGCCAGTAGTGCCCAAACACAGGGCTCTGGAAACACCATATATTTT.

The V gene is TRBV9, the J gene TRBJ1-4; 7 nucleotides line up with TRBD1. Unmatched junction bases numbered 6, after V lost 0 bases and J lost 7 bases. Germline V gene lookup returns CDR1 SGDLS and CDR2 YYNGEE. The CDR3 is made up of 15 amino acids. CDR3 loop: CASSVGNRGPEKLFF. The CDR3 nucleotides are TGTGCCAGCAGCGTAGGGAACAGGGGTCCTGAAAAACTGTTTTTT.